This is a list of T cell receptor beta chains from one sample in a study of T-cell reconstitution after alpha-beta-depleted transplantation in children. TCRdb re-analysed the PCR reads in MiXCR, keeping a single row per CDR3 protein. The sample includes about 980,000 distinct CDR3 sequences, under 30% seen only once; the top ten take 28%. Sequenced material: PBMCs, mostly from graft donor cells, taken 360 days after TCRalphabeta/CD19-depleted stem cell transplant. The receptors here all came from a boy younger than two who had a stem cell transplant for SCID, so the T cells may come from the graft donor. CDR3s include the opening cysteine and the closing phenylalanine or tryptophan. A D gene is named only where the DNA matches it firmly. Some rows mark clone size as missing; the rest say once, few, many or name a class of expanded clone.

j_gene	d_gene	abundance	v_gene	CDR3aa	CDR3nt
TRBJ2-3	TRBD2	few	TRBV7-8	CASSPWTSGGAKDTQYF	TGTGCCAGCAGCCCCTGGACTAGCGGGGGGGCCAAAGATACGCAGTATTTT
TRBJ2-1	TRBD1	-	TRBV4-1	CASSHTGTGNNEQFF	TGCGCCAGCAGCCACACCGGGACAGGGAACAATGAGCAGTTCTTC
TRBJ2-3	-	few	TRBV7-3	CASSATGPSSTDTQYF	TGTGCCAGCAGCGCAACAGGGCCCTCTAGCACAGATACGCAGTATTTT
TRBJ2-2	TRBD2	-	TRBV20-1	CSARGPTSGGTGELFF	TGCAGTGCTAGAGGCCCCACTAGCGGGGGTACCGGGGAGCTGTTTTTT
TRBJ1-2	-	-	TRBV7-2	CASSSQMTSYGYTF	TGTGCCAGCAGCTCTCAGATGACTTCCTATGGCTACACCTTC
TRBJ1-5	-	-	TRBV12-3/TRBV12-4	CASSLIGGRGQPQHF	TGTGCCAGCAGTTTAATCGGGGGACGGGGTCAGCCCCAGCATTTT
TRBJ1-3	-	-	TRBV5-1	CASSPGAISGNTIYF	TGCGCCAGCAGCCCGGGGGCGATCTCTGGAAACACCATATATTTT
TRBJ2-1	TRBD1	-	TRBV14	CASSRYRTGDYNEQFF	TGTGCCAGCAGCCGCTATAGGACAGGGGACTACAATGAGCAGTTCTTC
TRBJ1-1	-	-	TRBV7-2	CASSLLQGGRNTEAFF	TGTGCCAGCAGCTTACTACAGGGAGGGAGGAACACTGAAGCTTTCTTT
TRBJ1-5	-	-	TRBV15	CATSRVGTISNQPQHF	TGTGCCACCAGCAGAGTTGGAACGATCAGCAATCAGCCCCAGCATTTT
TRBJ2-2	-	-	TRBV14	CASSPQGVGELFF	TGTGCCAGCAGCCCCCAGGGTGTCGGGGAGCTGTTTTTT
TRBJ2-7	TRBD1	-	TRBV29-1	CSVVSSQGASYEQYF	TGCAGCGTTGTTTCATCGCAGGGGGCATCCTACGAGCAGTACTTC
TRBJ2-1	TRBD1	-	TRBV7-8	CASSLFSDRVSPNEQFF	TGTGCCAGCAGCTTATTCTCCGACAGGGTCTCTCCTAATGAGCAGTTCTTC
TRBJ1-5	-	many	TRBV5-5	CASSPQGSNQPQHF	TGTGCCAGCAGCCCCCAAGGGAGCAATCAGCCCCAGCATTTT
TRBJ2-2	TRBD2	-	TRBV5-1	CASSPTSGGSTGELFF	TGCGCCAGCAGTCCCACTAGCGGGGGAAGCACCGGGGAGCTGTTTTTT
TRBJ1-4	TRBD1	few	TRBV20-1	CSATYRGRDEKLFF	TGCAGTGCAACCTACAGGGGGCGAGATGAAAAACTGTTTTTT
TRBJ2-3	-	-	TRBV18	CASSKQGRTDTQYF	TGTGCCAGCTCAAAACAGGGGAGGACAGATACGCAGTATTTT